This T cell receptor (beta chain) appears in the sequencing data of a study of shared clonotypes between healthy human individuals. Across the study: Sampling drew on donors who were a couple of women and a few men aged 18 to 49.

V was clipped by 2 bases and J by 3 bases; unmatched bases: 2. This CDR3 has 14 amino acids. Germline V gene data show CDR1 as SEHNR and CDR2 as FQNEAQ (reference sequence). On this clone: The antigen remains unidentified.

Every contributor of samples was a Caucasian grown-up residing in Nashville, Tennessee. Several immunoSEQ plates received, in even portions, the genomic DNA of each subset. Clones were read by immunoSEQ multiplex PCR, and TCRdb kept only the in-frame ones, dropping some. The sample yields around 480,000 clones, almost 80% seen once. Study conclusions and caveats: Among donors, the sharing of clonotypes was expected to be influenced by sequencing depth.

This chain uses TRBV7-9 with TRBJ2-3, with 7 bases that match TRBD1. The clonotype was recovered from a woman aged 40 to 55 in good health. Some clones in this sample may be carry-over from other donors' samples. The sequencing sample was made of PBMCs. In DNA form, the CDR3 reads TGTGCCAGCAGCTTATGGGGACAGACAGATACGCAGTATTTT. The encoded protein is CASSLWGQTDTQYF.